Below are 9 T cell receptor beta chains sequenced from a single sample in a study of control samples from healthy donors and cancer patients. Assay: immunoSEQ multiplex PCR; the TCRdb copy retains only in-frame clones and omits some. The table lists 40,000 to 55,000 clones, 93% of them singletons, with 23% in the top ten. The sample comprised PBMCs. The receptors derive from a woman in her forties or fifties with head and neck cancer.

The J gene is TRBJ2-5, the V gene TRBV19, with TRBD1 matching 8 bases. Losses at the gene ends were 3 bases for V and 1 base for J; bases not matched to a gene: 4. Germline V gives CDR1 LNHDA, CDR2 SQIVND (reference sequence). The CDR3 has 15 residues. The CDR3 bases are TGTGCCAGTAGTATCTTAACAGGGGGCCAAGAGACCCAGTACTTC. It codes for CASSILTGGQETQYF.

The chain uses TRBV18 and TRBJ2-1; the D is unclear. V lost 2 bases and J 9 bases, leaving 11 bases between the germline ends. CDR1 is KGHSH, CDR2 LQKENI, per germline. CDR3 length: 13 amino acids. The CDR3 DNA sequence: TGTGCCAGCTCACCAGAAGCAACGGGTGAGCAGTTCTTC. Its protein is CASSPEATGEQFF.

The gene calls are TRBV2 and TRBJ2-5, with 9 bases aligning to TRBD2. This CDR3 spans 13 amino acids. The trim removed 7 bases at V and 10 bases at J, leaving 10 bases unmatched. Germline V gene lookup returns CDR1 SNHLY and CDR2 FYNNEI. CDR3 loop: CASIGTSKWNQYF. The CDR3 coding sequence is TGTGCCAGCATTGGGACTAGCAAGTGGAACCAGTACTTC.

This chain links TRBV5-1 with TRBJ2-1; 11 nucleotides line up with TRBD2. The junction had 5 bases not matched to a gene; V was cut back by 1 base and J by 5 bases. The CDR3 runs 16 residues. In germline, CDR1 is SGHRS, CDR2 YFSETQ. In DNA form, the CDR3 reads TGCGCCAGCAGCTTGTTATCTAGCGGGGGGCACAATGAGCAGTTCTTC. Translating gives CASSLLSSGGHNEQFF. Supplemented by reference TRBV5-1 and TRBJ2-1, the full variable domain reads KAGVTQTPRYLIKTRGQQVTLSCSPISGHRSVSWYQQTPGQGLQFLFEYFSETQRNKGNFPGRFSGRQFSNSRSEMNVSTLELGDSALYLCASSLLSSGGHNEQFFGPGTRLTVL.

V gene TRBV5-8 combines with J gene TRBJ2-7; 9 bases match TRBD2. Looked up from germline, CDR1 is SGHTS and CDR2 is YDEGEE. V shed 4 bases, J shed 1 base, and the junction held 6 bases outside the gene matches. The CDR3 has 15 residues. The CDR3, as DNA: TGTGCCAGCAGCCCCAGTAGCGGGAGATCCTACGAGCAGTACTTC. This codes for CASSPSSGRSYEQYF.

This chain joins TRBV4-1 and TRBJ2-5; D gene uncertain. Looked up from germline, CDR1 is MGHRA and CDR2 is YSYEKL. The CDR3 has 13 amino acids. Trimming shortened V by 1 base and J by 5 bases, and 8 bases separated the two germline ends. Here the CDR3 DNA reads TGCGCCAGCAGCCAAGCCCTGGGGGAGACCCAGTACTTC. This gives the protein CASSQALGETQYF.

This clone has a handful of counts. The chain carries TRBV6-6 and TRBJ1-5, with TRBD1 matching over 8 bases. Trimming removed 7 bases from V and 10 bases from J; junction bases left unmatched: 9. The CDR3 is 13 residues long. In germline, CDR1 is MNHNY, CDR2 SVGAGI (reference sequence). CDR3 region: CASTLDRGIPQHF. The CDR3 nucleotides read TGTGCCAGCACTTTAGACAGGGGCATTCCCCAGCATTTT.

The chain combines TRBV18 with TRBJ2-7; D unresolved. CDR1 and CDR2 (germline): KGHSH, LQKENI. V lost 2 bases to trimming and J lost 2 bases, with 7 bases between them. This CDR3 comprises 13 residues. This CDR3 is CASSPDGAYEQYF. In DNA form, the CDR3 reads TGTGCCAGCTCACCAGACGGAGCCTACGAGCAGTACTTC.

The gene calls are TRBV19 and TRBJ1-2; D unclear. The V and J ends lost 7 bases and 4 bases respectively, with 16 bases between them. This CDR3 has 14 amino acids. The germline V gene encodes CDR1 LNHDA and CDR2 SQIVND (reference sequence). This chain's CDR3 is CASTDDGRTYGYTF. The CDR3 DNA reads as TGTGCCAGTACTGATGATGGACGAACCTATGGCTACACCTTC.